The rows below give T cell receptor beta chains drawn from one sample of a study of post-analysis software for immune sequencing data. TCRdb processed the PCR reads anew with MiXCR; each CDR3 protein has one entry. The sample carries around 180,000 distinct CDR3 sequences, 30% recorded once. Sequencing was performed on blood. Every receptor here comes from a girl aged 5 to 17 with multiple sclerosis. CDR3s include the opening cysteine and the closing phenylalanine or tryptophan. A D gene is named only where the DNA matches it firmly. A row's size may be missing; if present it is once, few, many or a size class.

J: TRBJ2-3; D: -; V: TRBV12-3/TRBV12-4; size: few; DNA: TGTGCCAGCAGTTTGAGCAGGGGTCGCACAGATACGCAGTATTTT; CDR3: CASSLSRGRTDTQYF
J: TRBJ2-1; D: -; V: TRBV20-1; size: many; DNA: TGCAGTGCTAGAGAGCTGTACAATGAGCAGTTCTTC; CDR3: CSARELYNEQFF
J: TRBJ1-5; D: -; V: TRBV5-1; size: few; DNA: TGCGCCAGCAGCTTGCAACCGAGTTTGGGCAATCAGCCCCAGCATTTT; CDR3: CASSLQPSLGNQPQHF
J: TRBJ2-1; D: -; V: TRBV28; size: many; DNA: TGTGCCAGCAGCCCGTCTGGGGGATACTACAATGAGCAGTTCTTC; CDR3: CASSPSGGYYNEQFF
J: TRBJ2-1; D: TRBD2; V: TRBV4-1; size: many; DNA: TGCGCCAGCAGCCAAGTAACTAGCGGGAGCTACAATGAGCAGTTCTTC; CDR3: CASSQVTSGSYNEQFF
J: TRBJ2-5; D: -; V: TRBV11-2; size: many; DNA: TGTGCCAGCAGCTTAGACGGACATTCCCAAGAGACCCAGTACTTC; CDR3: CASSLDGHSQETQYF
J: TRBJ2-1; D: TRBD2; V: TRBV4-1; size: many; DNA: TGCGCCAGCAGCCAAGAAATAGCGGGAGGGTATTTTGATGAGCAGTTCTTC; CDR3: CASSQEIAGGYFDEQFF
J: TRBJ2-1; D: -; V: TRBV27; size: many; DNA: TGTGCCAGCAGTTTAGCGGGGGCCCCCTACAATGAGCAGTTCTTC; CDR3: CASSLAGAPYNEQFF
J: TRBJ2-2; D: -; V: TRBV28; size: -; DNA: TGTGCCAGCAACGGCGATATGACCGGGGAGCTGTTTTTT; CDR3: CASNGDMTGELFF
J: TRBJ1-2; D: -; V: TRBV20-1; size: many; DNA: TGCAGTGCTAGAGATCTGAGGTGGTTTCGCTATGGCTACACCTTC; CDR3: CSARDLRWFRYGYTF
J: TRBJ2-1; D: -; V: TRBV14; size: few; DNA: TGTGCCAGCAGCCAAGGATCTTTTGGGGCCAATGAGCAGTTCTTC; CDR3: CASSQGSFGANEQFF
J: TRBJ2-1; D: -; V: TRBV7-3; size: -; DNA: TGTGCCAGCAGCTTAGTTGGCTTTTACAATGAGCAGTTCTTC; CDR3: CASSLVGFYNEQFF
J: TRBJ2-3; D: TRBD2; V: TRBV6-1; size: many; DNA: TGTGCCAGCAGTGAACGAACTAGCGGGAGAGGGGATACGCAGTATTTT; CDR3: CASSERTSGRGDTQYF
J: TRBJ1-1; D: -; V: TRBV5-1; size: -; DNA: TGCGCCAGCAGCTTGCCGGTGGGTGGTGAAACTGAAGCTTTCTTT; CDR3: CASSLPVGGETEAFF
J: TRBJ2-4; D: -; V: TRBV28; size: -; DNA: TGTGCCAGCAGGGGCAGGCAGGAAAAAAGCATTCAGTACTTC; CDR3: CASRGRQEKSIQYF
J: TRBJ2-1; D: TRBD2; V: TRBV6-2/TRBV6-3; size: few; DNA: TGTGCCAGCTCAGAAGGGACTAGCGTGTACAATGAGCAGTTCTTC; CDR3: CASSEGTSVYNEQFF
J: TRBJ2-7; D: TRBD2; V: TRBV20-1; size: once; DNA: TGCAGTGCTAGAGATGCCGCGGGAGGGAGCAATGAGCAGTACTTC; CDR3: CSARDAAGGSNEQYF
J: TRBJ2-3; D: -; V: TRBV19; size: -; DNA: TGTGCCAGTAGTCGGACTGCGACAGATACGCAGTATTTT; CDR3: CASSRTATDTQYF
J: TRBJ2-1; D: TRBD1; V: TRBV7-9; size: -; DNA: TGTGCCAGCAGCCCAGAGACAGGGCTCAATGAGCAGTTCTTC; CDR3: CASSPETGLNEQFF
J: TRBJ1-2; D: -; V: TRBV5-1; size: many; DNA: TGCGCCAGCAGCTATGCCCCCGGGACACCTTATGGCTACACCTTC; CDR3: CASSYAPGTPYGYTF
J: TRBJ2-7; D: TRBD2; V: TRBV11-2; size: few; DNA: TGTGCCAGCACCATACGTACCGGCGGCGGGAGCTCCTGCGAGCAGTACTTC; CDR3: CASTIRTGGGSSCEQYF
J: TRBJ2-6; D: -; V: TRBV20-1; size: many; DNA: TGCAGTGCTAGTAGCCCCCGGGATTGGGACTCTGGGGCCAACGTCCTGACTTTC; CDR3: CSASSPRDWDSGANVLTF
J: TRBJ1-1; D: -; V: TRBV5-1; size: -; DNA: TGCGCCAGCAGCACTGAGGGGGGGTCTAGAGCTTTCTTT; CDR3: CASSTEGGSRAFF
J: TRBJ2-7; D: -; V: TRBV11-2; size: few; DNA: TGTGCCAGCAGCTTAATAAGATTGGCAGGTCCCCGGTACGAGCAGTACTTC; CDR3: CASSLIRLAGPRYEQYF
J: TRBJ2-7; D: -; V: TRBV7-2; size: -; DNA: TGTGCCAGCAGCTTCCGACAAAGCAACGAGCAGTACTTC; CDR3: CASSFRQSNEQYF
J: TRBJ2-3; D: TRBD2; V: TRBV5-4; size: -; DNA: TGTGCCAGCAGCTTGGGGGGGGAGGGCACGCAGTATTTT; CDR3: CASSLGGEGTQYF
J: TRBJ1-2; D: TRBD1; V: TRBV29-1; size: few; DNA: TGCAGCGTTGAACTGTGGACAGGGGACTATGGCTACACCTTC; CDR3: CSVELWTGDYGYTF
J: TRBJ2-7; D: TRBD1; V: TRBV5-1; size: many; DNA: TGCGCCAGCAGCTTGGGGGACAGGTTCTCCTACGAGCAGTACTTC; CDR3: CASSLGDRFSYEQYF
J: TRBJ2-5; D: TRBD1; V: TRBV4-2; size: -; DNA: TGTGCCAGCAGCCCTGAGGGCCAAGGGGGCACGTGGGAGACCCAGTACTTC; CDR3: CASSPEGQGGTWETQYF
J: TRBJ2-1; D: -; V: TRBV7-6; size: many; DNA: TGTGCCAGCAGCCTTTCAGGACAGTACAATGAGCAGTTCTTC; CDR3: CASSLSGQYNEQFF
J: TRBJ2-7; D: TRBD1; V: TRBV20-1; size: -; DNA: TGCAGTGCTAGAGATCAGTGGACAGGTTCCCCAACCTACGAGCAGTACTTC; CDR3: CSARDQWTGSPTYEQYF
J: TRBJ2-7; D: TRBD1; V: TRBV28; size: -; DNA: TGTGCCAGCAGCCCCATAGGGACAGGCTTCGAGCAGTACTTC; CDR3: CASSPIGTGFEQYF
J: TRBJ2-7; D: TRBD2; V: TRBV27; size: many; DNA: TGTGCCAGCAGTCCTATAGCGGGACCCTCCTACGAGCAGTACTTC; CDR3: CASSPIAGPSYEQYF
J: TRBJ2-1; D: -; V: TRBV6-5; size: many; DNA: TGTGCCAGCAGTTATTACCGGAGCTCCTACAATGAGCAGTTCTTC; CDR3: CASSYYRSSYNEQFF
J: TRBJ2-7; D: -; V: TRBV14; size: few; DNA: TGTGCCAGCAGCCCATGGCTGTCCGGCTCCTACGAGCAGTACTTC; CDR3: CASSPWLSGSYEQYF
J: TRBJ2-4; D: -; V: TRBV7-9; size: -; DNA: TGTGCCAGCAGCTCAAATGATTCGCCGACAACCACCAAAAACATTCAGTACTTC; CDR3: CASSSNDSPTTTKNIQYF
J: TRBJ2-7; D: TRBD1; V: TRBV25-1; size: few; DNA: TGTGCCAGCAGTGAATTTAACAGGGGCTACGAGCAGTACTTC; CDR3: CASSEFNRGYEQYF